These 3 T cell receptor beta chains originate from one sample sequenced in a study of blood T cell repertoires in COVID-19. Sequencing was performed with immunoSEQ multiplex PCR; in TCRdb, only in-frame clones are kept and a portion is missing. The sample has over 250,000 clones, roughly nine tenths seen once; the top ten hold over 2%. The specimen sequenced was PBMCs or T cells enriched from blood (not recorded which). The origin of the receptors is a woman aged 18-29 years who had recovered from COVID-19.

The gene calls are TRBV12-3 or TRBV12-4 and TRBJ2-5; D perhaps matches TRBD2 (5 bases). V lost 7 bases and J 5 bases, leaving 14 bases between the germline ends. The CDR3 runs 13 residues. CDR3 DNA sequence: TGTGCCAGCACCTTCACTAGTTGGGAGACCCAGTACTTC. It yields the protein CASTFTSWETQYF.

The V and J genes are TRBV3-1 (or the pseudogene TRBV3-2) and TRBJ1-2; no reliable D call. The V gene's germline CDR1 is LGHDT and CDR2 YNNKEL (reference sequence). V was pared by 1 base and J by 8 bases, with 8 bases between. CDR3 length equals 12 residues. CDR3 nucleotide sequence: TGTGCCAGCAGCCAAGGGAGTCCCGGCTACACCTTC. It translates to CASSQGSPGYTF.

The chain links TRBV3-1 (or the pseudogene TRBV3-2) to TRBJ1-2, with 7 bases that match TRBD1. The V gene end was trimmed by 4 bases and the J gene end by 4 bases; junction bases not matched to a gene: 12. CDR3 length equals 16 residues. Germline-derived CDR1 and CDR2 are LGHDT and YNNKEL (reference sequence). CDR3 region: CASSPTLRTGPYGYTF. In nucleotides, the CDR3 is TGTGCCAGCAGCCCCACCCTAAGGACAGGACCCTATGGCTACACCTTC.